A single T cell receptor beta chain is shown here with its context. The sample has other DNA sequences that encode this CDR3 too. Cohort assignment relied on participant-reported clinical history. Some clones are missing from TCRdb's copy, which holds only in-frame ones; the method was immunoSEQ multiplex PCR. The sample has 140,000 to 150,000 clones, 84% seen once. The data were obtained in a study of blood T cell repertoires in COVID-19. Study-level background: Samples came from the United States, Italy and Spain, spanning acute and convalescent COVID-19.

Trimming removed 4 bases from V and 4 bases from J, with 6 bases in between. Germline V gene lookup returns CDR1 SGHRS and CDR2 YFSETQ. The CDR3 is 11 amino acids. Sequenced input: PBMCs or T cells enriched from blood (not recorded which). V is TRBV5-1 and J is TRBJ2-7; D remains ambiguous. The clonotype originates from a woman between 50 and 59 years old who had been exposed to COVID-19. The CDR3 DNA reads as TGCGCCAGCAGCAGTACTTACGAGCAGTACTTC. Translated, it gives CASSSTYEQYF.